This TCR beta chain comes out of a study of T cell responses to AZD1222 COVID-19 vaccine. Study conclusions and caveats: The donor cohort was predominantly white British with a female majority, and clonal diversity may have been underestimated.

Details on this clone: Its antigen is still unknown.

Germline CDR1 and CDR2: SGHRS and YFSETQ. V was clipped by 4 bases and J by 7 bases, with 11 bases between them. The CDR3 has 12 residues. Assay: immunoSEQ multiplex PCR; the TCRdb copy retains only in-frame clones and omits some. The profile shows fewer than 90,000 clones, 70% to 90% of them singletons. This sequence was found in an adult who received the AZD1222 COVID-19 vaccine. Material: peripheral blood, obtained 28 days after the second AZD1222 dose. The V gene is TRBV5-1, the J gene TRBJ1-2, with a weak D call TRBD1 (5 bases). CDR3 DNA sequence: TGCGCCAGCAGCCGAGACAGTGGTGGCTACACCTTC. Amino acid sequence: CASSRDSGGYTF.